The TCR beta chain under discussion was sequenced for a study of cytomegalovirus exposure and HLA in healthy donors. The PCR ran on 60 Vbeta and 13 Jbeta primers. Under the authors' procedure: Later, 65 million to 85 million unique TCR beta chains were counted in an analysis, and 10 million to 12 million of them were shared. Clones were read by immunoSEQ multiplex PCR, and TCRdb kept only the in-frame ones, dropping some. V and J calls and clone size come straight from that table; D and trimming were deduced from the DNA. The top ten clones hold roughly 2.5% of a sample with 110,000 to 150,000 clones, approximately 81% of them seen once. This CDR3 is 15 amino acids long. V trimming: 3 bases; J trimming: 2 bases; junction bases outside the gene matches: 3. Germline CDR1 and CDR2: MNHNS and SASEGT.

Input material: PBMCs. The V call is TRBV6-1, the J call TRBJ2-2; 7 bases are shared with TRBD1. This clonotype was sampled from a boy aged 2-15 years in good health and CMV-seronegative. CDR3 sequence (DNA): TGTGCCAGCAGTGAGCCAGGGGGAAACACCGGGGAGCTGTTTTTT. Translating it yields CASSEPGGNTGELFF.